The 30 T cell receptor beta chains listed next were all sequenced from one sample in a study of cytotoxic CD8 clonotypes in ibrutinib-treated CLL. Profiled with immunoSEQ multiplex PCR; TCRdb holds only in-frame clones, not every one. The sample contains a few hundred thousand clones, under 70% of which appear only once. The specimen comprised PBMCs, sampled after 36 months of ibrutinib treatment. These receptors all stem from a human donor with chronic lymphocytic leukemia.

This clone was seen a handful of times. The chain has TRBV7-3 and TRBJ2-1; 7 nucleotides line up with TRBD1. The V gene's germline CDR1 is SGHTA and CDR2 FQGTGA. CDR3 size: 17 residues. J gave up 5 bases and V 4 bases, and 14 bases lay outside the gene matches. Written as DNA, the CDR3 is TGTGCCAGCAGCTCCCACTCCGGACTCAGGGGGAACAATGAGCAGTTCTTC. Its protein product is CASSSHSGLRGNNEQFF.

The V call is TRBV15, the J call TRBJ2-5; 10 positions match TRBD2. The V segment lost 5 bases and the J segment 5 bases; nucleotides outside the gene matches: 26. The CDR3 has 21 residues. From germline, CDR1 is LNHNV and CDR2 YYDKDF (reference sequence). The CDR3 sequence: CATSGALAGVPSWFARETQYF. CDR3 nucleotides: TGTGCCACCAGCGGCGCGCTAGCGGGAGTCCCGAGTTGGTTCGCAAGGGAGACCCAGTACTTC. Supplemented by reference TRBV15 and TRBJ2-5, the full variable domain reads DAMVIQNPRYQVTQFGKPVTLSCSQTLNHNVMYWYQQKSSQAPKLLFHYYDKDFNNEADTPDNFQSRRPNTSFCFLDIRSPGLGDTAMYLCATSGALAGVPSWFARETQYFGPGTRLLVL.

V usage is TRBV12-5 and J usage is TRBJ2-1; D not certain. The CDR3 runs to 14 residues. Trimming removed 9 bases at V and 1 base at J, with 13 bases between. Germline V gene sequence: CDR1 LGHNT, CDR2 FRNRAP. CDR3 amino acids: CARGTLASYNEQFF. CDR3 in DNA: TGTGCTAGGGGAACGTTAGCATCCTACAATGAGCAGTTCTTC. The whole variable domain, remainder taken from reference TRBV12-5 and TRBJ2-1, is DARVTQTPRHKVTEMGQEVTMRCQPILGHNTVFWYRQTMMQGLELLAYFRNRAPLDDSGMPKDRFSAEMPDATLATLKIQPSEPRDSAVYFCARGTLASYNEQFFGPGTRLTVL.

The chain combines TRBV2 with TRBJ1-2; D is unresolved. V was cut by 6 bases and J by 8 bases, with 13 bases left in between. CDR1 SNHLY and CDR2 FYNNEI come from the germline V gene. This CDR3 is built from 12 residues. CDR3 protein: CASRPRATGYTF. The CDR3 region has the DNA TGTGCCAGCAGACCGCGTGCGACCGGCTACACCTTC.

This clone has a handful of counts. The V call is TRBV6-5, the J call TRBJ2-7; D might be TRBD2 (6 bases). The germline gives CDR1 MNHEY, CDR2 SVGAGI. This CDR3 comprises 15 residues. The germline V and J ends were trimmed by 0 bases and 1 base, with 10 bases remaining between them. In nucleotides, the CDR3 is TGTGCCAGCAGTTACTCGAATAGCGGATCCTACGAGCAGTACTTC. As protein: CASSYSNSGSYEQYF.

DNA for the CDR3: TGCGCCAGCAGCTTGAGCCCTAGCGGGAGCCTGCAAAAGACCCAGTACTTC. Amino acids: CASSLSPSGSLQKTQYF. This chain links TRBV5-1 with TRBJ2-5, with 10 bases identical to TRBD2. V lost 1 base, J lost 6 bases, and 12 bases stayed unmatched. The CDR3 extends over 17 amino acids. The germline CDR1 and CDR2 sequences are SGHRS and YFSETQ. Variable domain in full (rest from reference TRBV5-1 and TRBJ2-5): KAGVTQTPRYLIKTRGQQVTLSCSPISGHRSVSWYQQTPGQGLQFLFEYFSETQRNKGNFPGRFSGRQFSNSRSEMNVSTLELGDSALYLCASSLSPSGSLQKTQYFGPGTRLLVL.

V gene TRBV7-9 combines with J gene TRBJ2-7, with unresolved D. The CDR3 loop spans 14 amino acids. Germline CDR1 is SEHNR and CDR2 is FQNEAQ (reference sequence). Deletions cut 5 bases from V and 5 bases from J, with 16 bases between. The CDR3 spells CASSPPSRVDEQYF. The CDR3 DNA sequence: TGTGCCAGCAGCCCCCCGTCTCGGGTAGACGAGCAGTACTTC.

The J gene is TRBJ2-3, the V gene TRBV2; TRBD1 might be the D (6 bases). This CDR3 contains 15 residues. Deletions cut 9 bases from V and 4 bases from J, with 20 bases between. Per the germline V gene, CDR1 is SNHLY and CDR2 is FYNNEI. Written as DNA, the CDR3 is TGTGCCAGGGCCCCAGAGACAGGTAGAGCAGATACGCAGTATTTT. Its protein product is CARAPETGRADTQYF.

The chain links TRBV9 to TRBJ1-4, with D possibly being TRBD1 (5 bases). The CDR3 sequence is 16 residues long. V lost 0 bases, J lost 1 base, and 10 bases lay in between. Germline V gene sequence: CDR1 SGDLS, CDR2 YYNGEE. CDR3 loop: CASSVGGDVTNEKLFF. The CDR3 nucleotides read TGTGCCAGCAGCGTAGGAGGGGATGTAACTAATGAAAAACTGTTTTTT.

This chain connects TRBV2 to TRBJ2-5; TRBD1 matches 9 bases. Trimming removed 6 bases from V and 3 bases from J; junction bases left unmatched: 5. From germline, CDR1 is SNHLY and CDR2 FYNNEI. CDR3 length: 14 residues. DNA for the CDR3: TGTGCCAGCAGATTGGGACAGGGAGAAGAGACCCAGTACTTC. Translation gives CASRLGQGEETQYF. Based on the CDR3 plus reference TRBV2 and TRBJ2-5, the full variable domain is EPEVTQTPSHQVTQMGQEVILRCVPISNHLYFYWYRQILGQKVEFLVSFYNNEISEKSEIFDDQFSVERPDGSNFTLKIRSTKLEDSAMYFCASRLGQGEETQYFGPGTRLLVL.

This chain uses TRBV29-1 with TRBJ2-5; a possible D gene is TRBD1 (5 bases). There are 16 residues in the CDR3. In germline, CDR1 is SQVTM, CDR2 ANQGSEA. V was shortened by 0 bases and J by 5 bases, with 19 bases between the two germline ends. In DNA, the CDR3 is TGCAGCGTTGAAGATTTGGGCAGGGCTCGTTCGGAGACCCAGTACTTC. It encodes CSVEDLGRARSETQYF.

The chain recombines TRBV11-2 with TRBJ1-5; D is uncertain. Germline loops: CDR1 SGHAT, CDR2 FQNNGV. This CDR3 contains 14 residues. V lost 1 base, J lost 3 bases, and 7 bases lay in between. This CDR3 reads CASSLVGFNQPQHF. Here the CDR3 DNA reads TGTGCCAGCAGCTTAGTAGGCTTCAATCAGCCCCAGCATTTT.

V and J are TRBV27 and TRBJ2-1; 9 bases match TRBD2. CDR1 is MNHEY and CDR2 is SMNVEV in the germline V gene (reference sequence). This CDR3 has 16 amino acids. V dropped 7 bases and J dropped 5; count of bases not matched to a gene: 12. The CDR3 loop is CASTWFRTSDHNEQFF. Here the CDR3 DNA reads TGTGCCAGCACCTGGTTTCGGACTAGCGACCACAATGAGCAGTTCTTC.

The rearrangement links TRBV29-1 to TRBJ1-2; 7 bases match TRBD1. Trimming cost V 5 bases and J 4 bases; bases outside gene matches: 4. The CDR3 has 12 amino acids. Germline-derived CDR1 and CDR2 are SQVTM and ANQGSEA. The CDR3 loop reads CSVWGTAYGYTF. CDR3 bases: TGCAGCGTTTGGGGGACAGCCTATGGCTACACCTTC.

The V and J genes are TRBV18 and TRBJ2-3, with a possible D match to TRBD2 (5 bases). Germline CDR1 and CDR2: KGHSH and LQKENI. V lost 5 bases, J lost 4 bases, and 13 bases lay in between. The CDR3 contains 14 residues. CDR3 in DNA: TGTGCCAGCTCAGACCGGACTGAGGCAGATACGCAGTATTTT. It encodes CASSDRTEADTQYF.

The V and J genes are TRBV25-1 and TRBJ1-2, with 9 bases matching TRBD1. The CDR3 is 15 amino acids. Germline values: CDR1 MGHDK, CDR2 SYGVNS. With 6 bases clipped from V and 1 base from J, the junction kept 6 bases outside the gene matches. CDR3 in DNA: TGTGCCAGCAGACCGGACAGGGGTAATAACTATGGCTACACCTTC. Translation: CASRPDRGNNYGYTF.

CDR3 loop: CASRAGLAGVDTQYF. The DNA of the CDR3 is TGCGCCAGCAGGGCCGGACTAGCGGGAGTAGATACGCAGTATTTT. J is TRBJ2-3 and V is TRBV5-1; TRBD2 matches at 13 bases. The germline V gene has CDR1 SGHRS and CDR2 YFSETQ. The CDR3 sequence is 15 residues long. V trimming: 5 bases; J trimming: 5 bases; junction bases outside the gene matches: 5.

This clone was recorded a few times. The rearrangement joins TRBV5-1 to TRBJ2-7, with TRBD1 identical over 7 bases. V lost 2 bases, J lost 2 bases, and 4 bases stayed unmatched. Germline V gene sequence: CDR1 SGHRS, CDR2 YFSETQ. The CDR3 is made up of 14 amino acids. The CDR3 DNA reads TGCGCCAGCAGCTTACAGGGGAATACCTACGAGCAGTACTTC. It yields the protein CASSLQGNTYEQYF.

This clone was detected only a few times. The chain recombines TRBV5-5 with TRBJ2-1; 10 bases are a match to TRBD1. From germline, CDR1 is SGHKS and CDR2 YYEKEE (reference sequence). The CDR3 covers 18 residues. Losses at the gene ends were 1 base for V and 8 bases for J; bases not matched to a gene: 15. CDR3 nucleotides: TGTGCCAGCAGCTTGAGGCCTCCCCGACAGGGGGCGCAGGATGAGCAGTTCTTC. This translates into CASSLRPPRQGAQDEQFF.

The rearrangement links TRBV9 to TRBJ1-4; 7 bases match TRBD1. Germline lookup yields CDR1 SGDLS and CDR2 YYNGEE. The CDR3 runs 13 residues. Trimming at V came to 2 bases and at J to 8 bases, leaving 3 bases not matched to a gene. Written as DNA, the CDR3 is TGTGCCAGCAGCGTCGGGACAGCAGAAAAACTGTTTTTT. Translating it yields CASSVGTAEKLFF.

This chain links TRBV5-4 with TRBJ2-3; 10 bases align to TRBD2. Trimming took 3 bases from V and 4 from J; bases not matched to a gene: 5. This CDR3 has 15 amino acids. CDR1 and CDR2 from the germline V gene are SGHNT and YYREEE (reference sequence). CDR3 nucleotide sequence: TGTGCCAGCAGCTCGACTAGCGGGTGGGCAGATACGCAGTATTTT. It yields the protein CASSSTSGWADTQYF. Based on the CDR3 plus reference TRBV5-4 and TRBJ2-3, the full variable domain is ETGVTQSPTHLIKTRGQQVTLRCSSQSGHNTVSWYQQALGQGPQFIFQYYREEENGRGNFPPRFSGLQFPNYSSELNVNALELDDSALYLCASSSTSGWADTQYFGPGTRLTVL.

This chain joins TRBV29-1 and TRBJ2-7, with D unresolved. The CDR3 has 13 amino acids. In germline, CDR1 is SQVTM, CDR2 ANQGSEA. Deletions cut 3 bases from V and 5 bases from J, with 14 bases between. The CDR3 DNA is TGCAGCGTTGATGTGAGTTGGGGAAACGAGCAGTACTTC. It translates to CSVDVSWGNEQYF.

This clone appeared once. The rearrangement uses TRBV7-9 and TRBJ2-1; 7 nucleotides align to TRBD2. CDR1 is SEHNR and CDR2 is FQNEAQ in the germline V gene (reference sequence). The CDR3 is 16 amino acids. V shed 4 bases, J shed 7 bases, and the junction held 13 bases outside the gene matches. CDR3 residues: CASSSSRLAAVNEQFF. The CDR3 coding sequence is TGTGCCAGCAGCTCCAGCCGGCTAGCGGCCGTGAATGAGCAGTTCTTC.

The chain uses TRBV7-2 and TRBJ2-3; 9 bases map to TRBD2. The CDR3 runs to 15 residues. The V gene's germline CDR1 is SGHTA and CDR2 FQGNSA. V shed 3 bases, J shed 0 bases, and the junction held 1 base outside the gene matches. CDR3 DNA sequence: TGTGCCAGCAGCTTGCTAGCGGGGAGCACAGATACGCAGTATTTT. It codes for CASSLLAGSTDTQYF.

Remarks on this clone: Other DNA sequences within the sample encode an identical CDR3. The CDR3, as DNA: TGTGCCAGCTCGACAGGTCAGCCCCAGCATTTT. Its protein is CASSTGQPQHF. The chain combines TRBV2 with TRBJ1-5; weak D call: TRBD1 (6 bases). In germline, CDR1 is SNHLY, CDR2 FYNNEI. Trimming stripped 8 bases from V and 6 bases from J, with 8 bases between. This CDR3 is built from 11 residues.

The gene calls are TRBV28 and TRBJ2-7; 7 bases match TRBD1. The CDR3 length is 13 residues. Germline V gene data show CDR1 as MDHEN and CDR2 as SYDVKM. J was trimmed by 2 bases and V by 3 bases; bases with no gene match: 1. CDR3 DNA: TGTGCCAGCAGTTTGACAGGGCCCTACGAGCAGTACTTC. The encoded protein is CASSLTGPYEQYF.

A few counts support this clone. The chain employs TRBV10-1 and TRBJ2-3, with TRBD2 matching 7 bases. After removal of 3 bases from V and 6 bases from J, the junction contained 9 bases not matched to a gene. The germline gives CDR1 WNHNN, CDR2 SYGVQD (reference sequence). The CDR3 sequence is 15 residues long. The CDR3, as DNA: TGCGCCAGCAGTGATGGGGGGGTTCTCACCGATACGCAGTATTTT. Translation: CASSDGGVLTDTQYF.

The chain couples TRBV28 to TRBJ2-7, with a tentative D call TRBD1 (5 bases). CDR1 and CDR2 from the germline V gene are MDHEN and SYDVKM. The V end lost 8 bases, the J end lost 1 base, and 18 bases lay between the germline ends. The CDR3 is 15 amino acids. This CDR3 is CASAGAGRLSYEQYF. DNA of the CDR3: TGTGCCAGCGCAGGAGCAGGGCGACTTTCCTACGAGCAGTACTTC.

This sequence joins TRBV2 and TRBJ2-1; D gene uncertain. The CDR3 is made up of 13 amino acids. The V and J ends lost 6 bases and 6 bases respectively, with 12 bases between them. From germline, CDR1 is SNHLY and CDR2 FYNNEI. Here the CDR3 DNA reads TGTGCCAGCAGGCCCGATTCCCCCAATGAGCAGTTCTTC. It is translated as CASRPDSPNEQFF.

This clone has a single count. The chain carries TRBV9 and TRBJ1-2; 10 bases map to TRBD1. The CDR3 is 19 residues long. V lost 4 bases, J lost 5 bases, and 20 bases stayed unmatched. From germline, CDR1 is SGDLS and CDR2 YYNGEE. The CDR3 coding sequence is TGTGCCAGCAGCTGGGGCCGGGACAGGGGTAGTTCTAGGGGATATGGCTACACCTTC. Translating it yields CASSWGRDRGSSRGYGYTF.